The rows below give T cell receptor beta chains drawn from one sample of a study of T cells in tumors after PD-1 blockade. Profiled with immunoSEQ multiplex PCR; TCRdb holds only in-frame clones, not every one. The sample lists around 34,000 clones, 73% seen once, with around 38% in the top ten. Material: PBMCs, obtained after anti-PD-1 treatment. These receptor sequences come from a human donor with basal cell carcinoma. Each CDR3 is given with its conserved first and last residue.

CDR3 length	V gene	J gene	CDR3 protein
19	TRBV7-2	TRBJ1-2	CASSLGPGQGYSGFYGYTF
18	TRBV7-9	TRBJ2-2	CASSLSSGGAVDTGELFF
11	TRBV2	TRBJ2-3	CASQSTDTQYF
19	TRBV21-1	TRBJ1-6	CASSRTGQGAPIQNSPLHF
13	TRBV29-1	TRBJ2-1	CSVGTSGVNEQFF
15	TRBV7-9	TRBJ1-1	CASSPPTSRGTEAFF
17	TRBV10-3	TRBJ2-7	CAIQGQGGRGASYEQYF
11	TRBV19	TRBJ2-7	CASSIFTEQYF
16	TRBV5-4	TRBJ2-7	CASSLGWRDSSYEQYF
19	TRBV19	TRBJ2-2	CASSFFLNRQIANTGELFF
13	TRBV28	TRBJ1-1	CASSLLGMTEAFF
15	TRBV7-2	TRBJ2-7	CASSIDRHPGGEQYF
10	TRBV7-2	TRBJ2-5	CASRRETQYF
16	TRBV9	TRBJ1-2	CASSSVSTGGNYGYTF
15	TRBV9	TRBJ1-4	CASSETGGNGEKLFF
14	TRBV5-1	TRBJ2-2	CASRTGGNTGELFF